The 32 T cell receptor beta chains listed next were all sequenced from one sample in a study of early T cells in non-severe SARS-CoV-2 infection. TCRdb recomputed calls from the 5' RACE reads with MiXCR, one row per CDR3 protein. The table has fewer than 60,000 distinct CDR3 sequences, approximately 4.1% seen once. The specimen sequenced was whole blood. The receptors shown here come from an adult who was a healthcare worker with PCR-confirmed SARS-CoV-2 infection or an uninfected control (not recorded which).

The sample holds many counts of this clonotype. The V and J genes are TRBV24-1 and TRBJ1-5; D remains unclear. Germline CDR1 KGHDR, CDR2 SFDVKD. Trimming pared 4 bases from V and 2 bases from J, leaving 8 bases between. This CDR3 contains 14 residues. As DNA, the CDR3 is TGTGCCACCAGTGAATATGGGCGCAATCAGCCCCAGCATTTT. Translation gives CATSEYGRNQPQHF.

In its sample, this clonotype was seen many times. The chain has TRBV20-1 and TRBJ2-1; no clear D. Germline loops: CDR1 DFQATT, CDR2 SNEGSKA (reference sequence). The CDR3 length is 12 residues. Trimming stripped 3 bases from V and 9 bases from J, with 12 bases between. Here the CDR3 DNA reads TGCAGTGCTAGGGGGATACGGAGTGAGCAGTTCTTC. Protein sequence: CSARGIRSEQFF.

This clonotype has more than one count but fewer than ten. The V call is TRBV27, the J call TRBJ1-6; D perhaps matches TRBD1 (6 bases). V shed 9 bases and J shed 5 bases, with 11 bases lying between them. The germline V gene encodes CDR1 MNHEY and CDR2 SMNVEV (reference sequence). This CDR3 contains 13 residues. The CDR3 DNA sequence: TGTGCCAGTCAGGACAGAGATAATTCACCCCTCCACTTT. Translating it yields CASQDRDNSPLHF.

With regard to this clonotype: A single base separates this from a much larger clone, so it may be a read error. V gene TRBV5-4 combines with J gene TRBJ2-3; the D is unclear. Germline V gene lookup returns CDR1 SGHNT and CDR2 YYREEE (reference sequence). The CDR3 has 12 residues. The V gene lost 0 bases and the J gene lost 4 bases, with 3 bases spanning the gap. CDR3 in amino acids: CASSLVADTQYF. The CDR3 nucleotides read TGTGCCAGCAGCTTGGTCGCAGATACGCAGTATTTT. Supplemented by reference TRBV5-4 and TRBJ2-3, the full variable domain reads ETGVTQSPTHLIKTRGQQVTLRCSSQSGHNTVSWYQQALGQGPQFIFQYYREEENGRGNFPPRFSGLQFPNYSSELNVNALELDDSALYLCASSLVADTQYFGPGTRLTVL.

The V and J genes are TRBV20-1 and TRBJ1-4; 8 bases are a match to TRBD1. The V gene's germline CDR1 is DFQATT and CDR2 SNEGSKA (reference sequence). The CDR3 covers 15 residues. J gave up 3 bases and V 5 bases, and 8 bases lay outside the gene matches. CDR3 bases: TGCAGTGCTGGACAGGGCATCTCGCCTAATGAAAAACTGTTTTTT. Translation: CSAGQGISPNEKLFF.

With respect to this clonotype: Given a much more abundant clone one base away, this may be a read error. The genes are TRBV6-4 and TRBJ1-1; D gene unclear. This CDR3 comprises 15 residues. Germline loops: CDR1 MRHNA, CDR2 SNTAGT. Between the trimmed V and J ends, which lost 6 bases and 4 bases, there was a span of 18 bases. The CDR3 loop is CASSQTEGASTEAFF. For the CDR3, the DNA is TGTGCCAGCAGCCAAACAGAGGGCGCGAGCACTGAAGCTTTCTTT.

In its sample, this clonotype was seen many times. V gene TRBV10-3 combines with J gene TRBJ2-3, with TRBD2 matching over 10 bases. The CDR3 sequence is 16 residues long. Germline lookup yields CDR1 ENHRY and CDR2 SYGVKD. The V segment lost 4 bases and the J segment 3 bases; nucleotides outside the gene matches: 7. The CDR3 region has the DNA TGTGCCATCAGTGCTCTAGCGGGGGAGGGGACAGATACGCAGTATTTT. Encoded protein: CAISALAGEGTDTQYF.

This clonotype was counted only a few times. J is TRBJ2-3 and V is TRBV5-1; D uncertain. The CDR3 runs to 13 residues. With 4 bases removed from V and 5 bases from J, the gap between germline ends came to 11 bases. Germline V gene data show CDR1 as SGHRS and CDR2 as YFSETQ. Here the CDR3 DNA reads TGCGCCAGCAGCCCGGGCATCGGAGATACGCAGTATTTT. It yields the protein CASSPGIGDTQYF.

Comments on this clonotype: A read error may be the cause here, since a much bigger clone is one base away. This rearrangement joins TRBV18 to TRBJ1-5; 7 bases align to TRBD1. CDR3 length equals 15 residues. The V gene's germline CDR1 is KGHSH and CDR2 LQKENI. CDR3 region: CVSSPDQGGHQPQHF. The CDR3 coding sequence is TGTGTCAGCTCACCAGACCAGGGGGGTCATCAGCCCCAGCATTTT. Based on the CDR3 plus reference TRBV18 and TRBJ1-5, the full variable domain is NAGVMQNPRHLVRRRGQEARLRCSPMKGHSHVYWYRQLPEEGLKFMVYLQKENIIDESGMPKERFSAEFPKEGPSILRIQQVVRGDSAAYFCVSSPDQGGHQPQHFGDGTRLSIL.

This clonotype has at least ten counts. The chain combines TRBV7-9 with TRBJ2-5, with 7 bases that match TRBD2. The CDR3 loop spans 15 amino acids. The junction had 7 bases not matched to a gene; V was cut back by 3 bases and J by 3 bases. Germline V CDR1 and CDR2: SEHNR, FQNEAQ (reference sequence). CDR3: CASSFSSGPEETQYF. DNA for the CDR3: TGTGCCAGCAGCTTTTCTAGCGGCCCTGAAGAGACCCAGTACTTC.

This clonotype was counted only a few times. The chain carries TRBV20-1 and TRBJ2-2; TRBD1 is a possible D gene (6 bases). The CDR3 runs to 12 residues. Deletions cut 5 bases from V and 6 bases from J, with 10 bases between. Germline V CDR1 and CDR2: DFQATT, SNEGSKA (reference sequence). The DNA of the CDR3 is TGCAGTGCTCAGACAGGATCCGGGGAGCTGTTTTTT. Translated: CSAQTGSGELFF.

This chain uses TRBV29-1 with TRBJ2-7, with 7 bases that match TRBD1. The CDR3 is made up of 13 amino acids. CDR1 and CDR2 from the germline V gene are SQVTM and ANQGSEA. V lost 3 bases, J lost 4 bases, and 6 bases stayed unmatched. The CDR3 DNA reads as TGCAGCGTTGATGAACAGGGGAGATACGAGCAGTACTTC. This encodes CSVDEQGRYEQYF.

The table lists this clonotype with many counts. The CDR3 DNA reads as TGCAGCGTTGCCTTAGTTCTCAGCACAGATACGCAGTATTTT. It is translated as CSVALVLSTDTQYF. The genes are TRBV29-1 and TRBJ2-3; D is undetermined. Germline CDR1 SQVTM, CDR2 ANQGSEA. This CDR3 spans 14 amino acids. With 4 bases removed from V and 0 bases from J, the gap between germline ends came to 11 bases.

This clonotype has ten or more counts. The CDR3 DNA reads TGTGCCAGCAGCCCCCGGACAGCCACCGTCGACACCGGGGAGCTGTTTTTT. This codes for CASSPRTATVDTGELFF. This chain links TRBV6-6 with TRBJ2-2; D may be TRBD1 (6 bases). Trimming removed 6 bases at V and 3 bases at J, with 20 bases between. The V gene's germline CDR1 is MNHNY and CDR2 SVGAGI (reference sequence). This CDR3 comprises 17 residues.

In this sample, this clonotype turned up many times. V gene TRBV7-9 combines with J gene TRBJ2-7; D gene uncertain. In germline, CDR1 is SEHNR, CDR2 FQNEAQ (reference sequence). This CDR3 has 11 amino acids. The V end was cut by 5 bases, the J end by 9 bases, with 11 bases between. CDR3 amino acids: CASSLFARQYF. CDR3 coding DNA: TGTGCCAGCAGCCTTTTTGCGAGGCAGTACTTC.

The sample holds a few counts of this clonotype. The chain recombines TRBV29-1 with TRBJ2-5, with 9 bases matching TRBD2. J gave up 0 bases and V 0 bases, and 5 bases lay outside the gene matches. This CDR3 contains 16 residues. Germline values: CDR1 SQVTM, CDR2 ANQGSEA. The CDR3 nucleotides are TGCAGCGTTGAAGATCGCCTAGCGGGGAACCAAGAGACCCAGTACTTC. It yields the protein CSVEDRLAGNQETQYF.

This clonotype was counted at least ten times. V gene TRBV6-6 combines with J gene TRBJ1-1; D is ambiguous. The germline gives CDR1 MNHNY, CDR2 SVGAGI (reference sequence). This CDR3 spans 11 amino acids. The ends were cut back, 3 bases at V and 5 bases at J, with 4 bases in the middle. CDR3 DNA sequence: TGTGCCAGCAGTTATGAGACTGAAGCTTTCTTT. It translates to CASSYETEAFF.

This clonotype was found many times. V and J are TRBV20-1 and TRBJ1-2, with 9 bases identical to TRBD1. With 7 bases clipped from V and 6 bases from J, the junction kept 9 bases outside the gene matches. This CDR3 is 13 amino acids long. Germline lookup yields CDR1 DFQATT and CDR2 SNEGSKA (reference sequence). CDR3 amino acids: CSGRDRVGDGYTF. DNA for the CDR3: TGCAGTGGGCGGGACAGGGTAGGCGATGGCTACACCTTC.

This clonotype was observed at least ten times. This sequence joins TRBV28 and TRBJ1-5, with TRBD1 identical over 9 bases. CDR3 size: 14 residues. The V and J ends lost 6 bases and 6 bases, in that order; junction bases with no gene match: 6. The V gene's germline CDR1 is MDHEN and CDR2 SYDVKM. CDR3 coding DNA: TGTGCCAGCAGACCCGGACAGGGGCGTCAGCCCCAGCATTTT. Amino acids: CASRPGQGRQPQHF.

This clonotype appeared many times. The J gene is TRBJ2-7, the V gene TRBV4-3; no firm D call. CDR1 LGHNA and CDR2 YSLEER come from the germline V gene. This CDR3 has 14 amino acids. V lost 0 bases and J lost 2, with 8 bases in between. The CDR3 sequence: CASSQDLLPYEQYF. For the CDR3, the DNA is TGCGCCAGCAGCCAAGATCTACTTCCCTACGAGCAGTACTTC.

Many counts were recorded for this clonotype. The CDR3 here is CASSLVGGKGPDTQYF. DNA of the CDR3: TGTGCCAGCAGCTTAGTAGGGGGGAAAGGGCCAGATACGCAGTATTTT. V usage is TRBV11-3 and J usage is TRBJ2-3; D could derive from TRBD1 or TRBD2 (6 bases each). The V gene lost 1 base and the J gene lost 4 bases, with 15 bases spanning the gap. The CDR3 is 16 residues long. CDR1 is SGHNT, CDR2 YENEEA, per germline.

The sample holds many counts of this clonotype. The chain is built from TRBV10-3 and TRBJ2-1, with 7 bases aligning to TRBD2. Trimming at V came to 3 bases and at J to 4 bases, leaving 3 bases not matched to a gene. The CDR3 has 14 amino acids. The V gene's germline CDR1 is ENHRY and CDR2 SYGVKD. The CDR3 DNA reads TGTGCCATCAGTGATGGGACTACTTACAATGAGCAGTTCTTC. As protein: CAISDGTTYNEQFF.

This clonotype was observed many times. The DNA of the CDR3 is TGTGCCAGCAGCTTGGGGCTAGTTGAGTCGGATGATACGCAGTATTTT. Residues: CASSLGLVESDDTQYF. The chain has TRBV7-9 and TRBJ2-3, with a possible D match to TRBD1 (5 bases). This CDR3 region has 16 residues. Trimming pared 3 bases from V and 6 bases from J, leaving 19 bases between. Germline values: CDR1 SEHNR, CDR2 FQNEAQ (reference sequence).

This clonotype was counted ten times or more. V and J are TRBV27 and TRBJ2-7, with 7 positions matching TRBD2. The V gene's germline CDR1 is MNHEY and CDR2 SMNVEV (reference sequence). This CDR3 region has 14 residues. V lost 6 bases, J lost 2 bases, and 7 bases stayed unmatched. The CDR3 DNA follows: TGTGCCAGCAGACCCGGGACTATAGCCTACGAGCAGTACTTC. Translated, it gives CASRPGTIAYEQYF.

In this sample, this clonotype turned up many times. The chain employs TRBV3-1 and TRBJ1-2; TRBD1 might be the D (6 bases). Trimming took off 3 bases at V and 9 bases at J, with 14 bases between the two ends. Germline V gives CDR1 LGHDT, CDR2 YNNKEL (reference sequence). There are 13 residues in the CDR3. For the CDR3, the DNA is TGTGCCAGCAGCCAGGAGGACACAGGGAGCTACACCTTC. Translating gives CASSQEDTGSYTF.

The chain couples TRBV5-5 to TRBJ2-7; 7 bases match TRBD1. Germline-derived CDR1 and CDR2 are SGHKS and YYEKEE (reference sequence). The CDR3 is 14 residues long. Unmatched junction bases numbered 3, after V lost 1 base and J lost 2 bases. CDR3 protein: CASSLPGTAYEQYF. CDR3 coding DNA: TGTGCCAGCAGCTTGCCGGGGACAGCCTACGAGCAGTACTTC.

This clonotype was detected many times. This chain connects TRBV7-2 to TRBJ2-3, with 7 bases identical to TRBD2. This CDR3 has 16 amino acids. Germline values: CDR1 SGHTA, CDR2 FQGNSA. V was pared by 0 bases and J by 8 bases, with 11 bases of the junction left unmatched. Here the CDR3 DNA reads TGTGCCAGCAGCTTAGCAGTGGGAGCGGGGACCGGTACGCAGTATTTT. Protein sequence: CASSLAVGAGTGTQYF.

This clonotype was detected many times. The chain joins TRBV10-3 to TRBJ1-3; D is unresolved. Germline lookup yields CDR1 ENHRY and CDR2 SYGVKD. There are 16 residues in the CDR3. Trimming cost V 3 bases and J 3 bases, with 15 bases left between them. The CDR3 here is CAISDAPGSGGNTIYF. In DNA, the CDR3 is TGTGCCATCAGTGATGCACCGGGATCGGGTGGAAACACCATATATTTT.

This chain links TRBV6-7 with TRBJ2-1; 10 nucleotides agree with TRBD2. TRBV6-7 is classed as an ORF, of uncertain function. This CDR3 is built from 16 residues. The V segment lost 7 bases and the J segment 4 bases; nucleotides outside the gene matches: 10. The CDR3 spells CASTGPGLAFYNEQFF. The CDR3 bases are TGTGCCAGCACTGGACCGGGACTAGCGTTTTACAATGAGCAGTTCTTC.

The V call is TRBV3-1, the J call TRBJ2-1, with no clear D. The CDR3 covers 12 residues. The ends were cut back, 4 bases at V and 9 bases at J, with 10 bases in the middle. From germline, CDR1 is LGHDT and CDR2 YNNKEL (reference sequence). In DNA form, the CDR3 reads TGTGCCAGCAGCCCAGGCGTCAGTGAGCAGTTCTTC. This sequence encodes CASSPGVSEQFF.

The sample holds many counts of this clonotype. This chain uses TRBV7-9 with TRBJ1-1; D is perhaps TRBD1 (5 bases). The CDR3 length is 15 residues. With 5 bases removed from V and 0 bases from J, the gap between germline ends came to 13 bases. CDR1 is SEHNR, CDR2 FQNEAQ, per germline (reference sequence). The CDR3 region is CASSLSTEMNTEAFF. CDR3 coding DNA: TGTGCCAGCAGCCTATCGACAGAAATGAACACTGAAGCTTTCTTT.

This clonotype was detected many times. V and J are TRBV29-1 and TRBJ1-2; 8 bases are shared with TRBD1. The CDR3 is 12 amino acids. The germline V gene encodes CDR1 SQVTM and CDR2 ANQGSEA. V was clipped by 4 bases and J by 2 bases; unmatched bases: 0. The CDR3 protein is CSVGQGNYGYTF. CDR3 nucleotides: TGCAGCGTTGGACAGGGGAACTATGGCTACACCTTC.